Listed below are T cell receptor beta chains from one sample, sequenced in a study of T cells in Graves' hyperthyroidism and ophthalmopathy. Via MiXCR, TCRdb re-called the multiplex PCR reads, giving one row per CDR3 protein. Of a few hundred thousand distinct CDR3 sequences in the sample, approximately 21% were seen once. The source material was blood. The origin of the receptors is a man aged 30-40 years with Graves' ophthalmopathy. CDR3s include the opening cysteine and the closing phenylalanine or tryptophan. Size is omitted from some rows. Given values are once, few, many or a class for expanded clones.

cdr3_aa	v_call	j_call	clone_size
CSARQQGGGGNIQYF	TRBV20-1	TRBJ2-4	few
CASSHGGEKLFF	TRBV11-2	TRBJ1-4	few
CASSPTSVPDTQYF	TRBV18	TRBJ2-3	few
CASSTLGGQNTEAFF	TRBV19	TRBJ1-1	NA
CSASPGTGTNEKLFF	TRBV20-1	TRBJ1-4	many
CASSLAPGDYGYTF	TRBV11-2	TRBJ1-2	NA
CASSLNPLAGGGNEQFF	TRBV7-8	TRBJ2-1	NA
CASSSGLDRNIQYF	TRBV11-3	TRBJ2-4	few
CASSETQTRNEQFF	TRBV12-3/TRBV12-4	TRBJ2-1	NA
CATSDLGSGKIRTSSNQPQHF	TRBV24-1	TRBJ1-5	NA
CATRGFGEQFF	TRBV24-1	TRBJ2-1	NA
CASSRADNTDTQYF	TRBV18	TRBJ2-3	many
CSARGQGGFNEQYF	TRBV20-1	TRBJ2-7	few
CASSERTGEEETQYF	TRBV5-8	TRBJ2-5	NA
CASSWGSNEQFF	TRBV5-1	TRBJ2-1	NA
CASSPGRRNNKNIQYF	TRBV12-3/TRBV12-4	TRBJ2-4	once